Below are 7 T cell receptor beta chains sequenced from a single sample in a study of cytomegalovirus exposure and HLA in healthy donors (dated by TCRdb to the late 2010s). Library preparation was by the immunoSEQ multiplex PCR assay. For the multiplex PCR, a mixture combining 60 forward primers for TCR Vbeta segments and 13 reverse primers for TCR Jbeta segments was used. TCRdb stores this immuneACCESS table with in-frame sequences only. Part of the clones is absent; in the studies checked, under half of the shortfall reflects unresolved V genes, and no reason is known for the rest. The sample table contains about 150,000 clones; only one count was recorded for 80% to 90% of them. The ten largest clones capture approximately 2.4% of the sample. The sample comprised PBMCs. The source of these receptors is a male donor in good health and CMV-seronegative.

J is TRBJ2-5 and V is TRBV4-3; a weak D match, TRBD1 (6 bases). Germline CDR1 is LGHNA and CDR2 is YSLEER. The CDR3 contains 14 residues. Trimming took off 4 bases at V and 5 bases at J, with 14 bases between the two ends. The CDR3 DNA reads TGCGCCAGCAGCCGGACAGTTGACCGGGAGACCCAGTACTTC. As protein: CASSRTVDRETQYF.

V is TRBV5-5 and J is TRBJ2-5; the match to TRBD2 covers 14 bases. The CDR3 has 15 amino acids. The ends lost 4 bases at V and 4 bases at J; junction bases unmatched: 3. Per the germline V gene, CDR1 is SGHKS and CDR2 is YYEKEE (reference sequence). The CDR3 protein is CASSPGLAGGETQYF. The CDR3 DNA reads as TGTGCCAGCAGCCCTGGACTAGCGGGGGGAGAGACCCAGTACTTC.

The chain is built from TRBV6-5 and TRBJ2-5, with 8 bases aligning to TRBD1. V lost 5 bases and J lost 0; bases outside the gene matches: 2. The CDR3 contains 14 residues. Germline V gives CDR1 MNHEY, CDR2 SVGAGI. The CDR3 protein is CASSGTGYQETQYF. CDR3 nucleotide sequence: TGTGCCAGCAGTGGGACAGGATACCAAGAGACCCAGTACTTC.

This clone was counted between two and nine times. The CDR3 DNA is TGTGCCAGCAGTGACGCGAGCGGGCAGTCGACCGGGGAGCTGTTTTTT. The encoded protein is CASSDASGQSTGELFF. V and J are TRBV25-1 and TRBJ2-2, with D perhaps matching TRBD2 (6 bases). The ends were cut back, 3 bases at V and 5 bases at J, with 16 bases in the middle. This CDR3 contains 16 residues. The germline V gene encodes CDR1 MGHDK and CDR2 SYGVNS.

CDR3 nucleotide sequence: TGTGCCAGCATCCTAGGGGGCCCCAGCACAGATACGCAGTATTTT. Residues: CASILGGPSTDTQYF. This chain joins TRBV6-1 and TRBJ2-3; 7 nucleotides align to TRBD1. The V gene's germline CDR1 is MNHNS and CDR2 SASEGT. This CDR3 spans 15 amino acids. V lost 7 bases, J lost 0 bases, and 7 bases stayed unmatched.

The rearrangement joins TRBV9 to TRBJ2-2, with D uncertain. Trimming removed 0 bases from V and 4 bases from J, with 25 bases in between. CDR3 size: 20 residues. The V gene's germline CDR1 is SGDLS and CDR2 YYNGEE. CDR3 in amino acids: CASSVALPAQKIPGTGELFF. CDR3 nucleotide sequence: TGTGCCAGCAGCGTAGCTCTGCCAGCCCAGAAAATCCCGGGCACCGGGGAGCTGTTTTTT.

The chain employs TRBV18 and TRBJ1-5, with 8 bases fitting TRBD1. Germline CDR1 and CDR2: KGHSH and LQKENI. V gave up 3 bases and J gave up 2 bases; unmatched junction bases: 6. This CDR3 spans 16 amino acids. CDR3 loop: CASSPLGGQGNQPQHF. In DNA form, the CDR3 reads TGTGCCAGCTCACCCCTTGGGGGACAGGGCAATCAGCCCCAGCATTTT.